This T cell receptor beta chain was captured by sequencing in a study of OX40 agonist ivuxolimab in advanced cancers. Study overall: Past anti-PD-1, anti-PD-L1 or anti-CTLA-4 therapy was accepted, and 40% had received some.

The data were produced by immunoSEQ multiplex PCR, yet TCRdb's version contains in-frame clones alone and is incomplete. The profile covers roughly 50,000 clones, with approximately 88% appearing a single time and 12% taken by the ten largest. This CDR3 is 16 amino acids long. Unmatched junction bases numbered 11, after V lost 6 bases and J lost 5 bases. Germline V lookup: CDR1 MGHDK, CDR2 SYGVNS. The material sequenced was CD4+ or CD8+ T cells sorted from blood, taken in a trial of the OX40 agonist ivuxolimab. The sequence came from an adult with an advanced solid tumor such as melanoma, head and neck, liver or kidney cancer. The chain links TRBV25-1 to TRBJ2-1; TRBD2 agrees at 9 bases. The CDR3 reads CASRGPVAGGDNEQFF. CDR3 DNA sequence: TGTGCCAGCAGGGGACCGGTGGCGGGAGGGGACAATGAGCAGTTCTTC.